The clone carrying this T cell receptor (beta chain) was detected ten times or more. Exclusions: uncontrolled infection, other autoimmune disease, pregnancy, lactation. Diagnostic assessment was based on clinical symptoms, serum thyroxine and TRAb, thyroid ultrasound and orbital computed tomography. This CDR3 contains 14 residues. Per the germline V gene, CDR1 is MDHEN and CDR2 is SYDVKM. With 6 bases removed from V and 8 bases from J, the gap between germline ends came to 16 bases. RNA transcripts yielded amplified TCR beta CDR3 regions. HTBI primers were the set used in a first-round RT-PCR of the TCR CDR3. MiXCR, run by TCRdb on the multiplex PCR reads, gives a single entry per CDR3 protein. The data hold approximately 330,000 distinct CDR3 sequences, with 21% observed a single time. These data originate in a study of T cells in Graves' hyperthyroidism and ophthalmopathy.

This receptor was taken from a woman between 50 and 59 years old with Graves' hyperthyroidism. The chain carries TRBV28 and TRBJ1-4; D is uncertain. Input material: blood. This chain's CDR3 is CASSRPNSVEKLFF. CDR3 bases: TGTGCCAGCAGCCGGCCTAACTCCGTAGAAAAACTGTTTTTT.